This T cell receptor (beta chain) was identified during a study of blood T cell repertoires in COVID-19. Study background: COVID-19 samples from acute and convalescent phases originated in the United States, Italy and Spain.

Enrollees, roughly 18 to 90 years old, lived in about two dozen US areas. Participants in the exposed group had met a COVID-19 case in the 2 weeks before joining the study. This clone was seen once. Profiled with immunoSEQ multiplex PCR; TCRdb holds only in-frame clones, not every one. The sample has 250,000 to 300,000 clones, around 84% seen once; the top ten hold over 4%. Germline lookup yields CDR1 LNHDA and CDR2 SQIVND (reference sequence). CDR3 length equals 14 residues. Trimming shortened V by 4 bases and J by 3 bases, and 12 bases separated the two germline ends. The J gene is TRBJ1-1, the V gene TRBV19, with a tentative D call TRBD1 (6 bases). The clonotype originates from a man in his forties or fifties who had been exposed to COVID-19. The sequencing input was PBMCs or T cells enriched from blood (not recorded which). CDR3: CASSKQGGDTEAFF. Here the CDR3 DNA reads TGTGCCAGTAGTAAACAGGGAGGGGACACTGAAGCTTTCTTT.